This T cell receptor beta chain was identified in a study of T cells in Graves' hyperthyroidism and ophthalmopathy. Study-wide context: It was at initial diagnosis, before any treatment, that peripheral blood was collected. Study-level points and caveats: Patients with ophthalmopathy were separated from those with stable hyperthyroidism by a 13 V-J model.

Patients aged 18 to 65 had newly diagnosed hyperthyroidism that had lasted under 2 months. Every diagnosis used clinical symptoms, serum thyroxine and TRAb, thyroid ultrasound and orbital computed tomography. RNA transcripts served as the template for amplifying TCR beta CDR3 regions. First-round RT-PCR of the TCR CDR3 relied on the HTBI primer set. TCRdb redid the calling of the multiplex PCR reads with MiXCR, one entry per CDR3 protein. The table lists hundreds of thousands of distinct CDR3 sequences, around 15% of them singletons, with over 3.5% in the top ten. Details on this clonotype: Its antigen is not identified.

The specimen was blood. The TCR originated in a woman aged 30 to 39 with Graves' hyperthyroidism.

This CDR3 reads CASRKGLMNTEAFF. As DNA, the CDR3 is TGTGCCAGCAGGAAGGGGCTAATGAACACTGAAGCTTTCTTT. The chain links TRBV11-2 to TRBJ1-1, with D possibly matching TRBD1 (5 bases). CDR3 size: 14 residues. CDR1 is SGHAT, CDR2 FQNNGV, per germline. V dropped 6 bases and J dropped 0 bases, with 11 bases sitting between them.